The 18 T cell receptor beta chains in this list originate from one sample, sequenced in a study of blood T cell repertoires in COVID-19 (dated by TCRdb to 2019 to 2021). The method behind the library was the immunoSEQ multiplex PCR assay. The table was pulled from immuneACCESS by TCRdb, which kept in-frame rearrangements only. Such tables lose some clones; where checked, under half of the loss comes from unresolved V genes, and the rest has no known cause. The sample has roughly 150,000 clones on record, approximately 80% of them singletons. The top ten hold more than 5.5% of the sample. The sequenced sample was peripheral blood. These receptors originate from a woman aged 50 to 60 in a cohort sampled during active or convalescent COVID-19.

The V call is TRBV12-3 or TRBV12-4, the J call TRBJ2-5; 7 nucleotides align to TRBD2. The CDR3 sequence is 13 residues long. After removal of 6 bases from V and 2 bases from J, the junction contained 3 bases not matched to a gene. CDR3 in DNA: TGTGCCAGCAGCCTTAGCGGGCAAGAGACCCAGTACTTC. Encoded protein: CASSLSGQETQYF.

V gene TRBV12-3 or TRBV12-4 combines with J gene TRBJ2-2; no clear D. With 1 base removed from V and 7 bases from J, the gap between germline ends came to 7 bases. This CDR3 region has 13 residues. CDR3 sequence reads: CASSLGALGELFF. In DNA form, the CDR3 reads TGTGCCAGCAGTTTAGGAGCTCTCGGGGAGCTGTTTTTT.

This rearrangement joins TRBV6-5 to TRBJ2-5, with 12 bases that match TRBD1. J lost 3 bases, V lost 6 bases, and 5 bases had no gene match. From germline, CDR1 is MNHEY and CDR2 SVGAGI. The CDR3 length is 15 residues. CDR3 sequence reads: CASRGTGGGKETQYF. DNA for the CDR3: TGTGCCAGCAGGGGGACAGGGGGCGGTAAAGAGACCCAGTACTTC.

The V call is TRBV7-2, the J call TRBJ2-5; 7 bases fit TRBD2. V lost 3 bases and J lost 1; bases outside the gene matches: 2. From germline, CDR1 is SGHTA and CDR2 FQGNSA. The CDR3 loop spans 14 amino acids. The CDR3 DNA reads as TGTGCCAGCAGCTTGGGGGGGGTCCAAGAGACCCAGTACTTC. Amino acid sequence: CASSLGGVQETQYF.

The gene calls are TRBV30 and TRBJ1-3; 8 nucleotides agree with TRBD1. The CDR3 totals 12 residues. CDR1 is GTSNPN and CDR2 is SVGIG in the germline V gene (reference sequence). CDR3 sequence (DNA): TGTGGGACAGGGAACGATGGAAACACCATATATTTT. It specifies CGTGNDGNTIYF.

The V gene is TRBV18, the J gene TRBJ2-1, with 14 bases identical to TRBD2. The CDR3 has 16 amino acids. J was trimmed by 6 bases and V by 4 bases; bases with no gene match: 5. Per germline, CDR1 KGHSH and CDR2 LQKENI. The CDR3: CASSQLGTSGGNEQFF. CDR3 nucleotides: TGTGCCAGCTCACAACTCGGGACTAGCGGGGGCAATGAGCAGTTCTTC.

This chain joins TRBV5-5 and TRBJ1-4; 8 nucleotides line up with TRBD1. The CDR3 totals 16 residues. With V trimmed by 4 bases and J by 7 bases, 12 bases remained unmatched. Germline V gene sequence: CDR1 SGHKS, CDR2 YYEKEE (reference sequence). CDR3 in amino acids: CASSGNQGARVEKLFF. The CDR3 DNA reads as TGTGCCAGCAGCGGAAACCAGGGGGCGCGGGTTGAAAAACTGTTTTTT.

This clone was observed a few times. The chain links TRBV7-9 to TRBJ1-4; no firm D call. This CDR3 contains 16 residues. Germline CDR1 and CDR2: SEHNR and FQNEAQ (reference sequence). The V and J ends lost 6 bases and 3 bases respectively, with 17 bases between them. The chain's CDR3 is CASSQARGFANEKLFF. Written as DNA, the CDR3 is TGTGCCAGCAGTCAGGCGCGAGGGTTTGCTAATGAAAAACTGTTTTTT.

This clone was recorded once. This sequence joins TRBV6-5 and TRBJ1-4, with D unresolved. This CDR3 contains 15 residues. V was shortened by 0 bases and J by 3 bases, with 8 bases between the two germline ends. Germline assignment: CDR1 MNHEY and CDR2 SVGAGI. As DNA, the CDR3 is TGTGCCAGCAGTTACTCCGGGGTATCTAATGAAAAACTGTTTTTT. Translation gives CASSYSGVSNEKLFF.

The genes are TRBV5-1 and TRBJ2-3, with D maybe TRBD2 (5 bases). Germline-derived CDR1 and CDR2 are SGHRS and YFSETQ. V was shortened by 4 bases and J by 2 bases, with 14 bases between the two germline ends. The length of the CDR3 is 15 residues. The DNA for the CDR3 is TGCGCCAGCAGCCCGCTCGAGGGTCCCACAGATACGCAGTATTTT. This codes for CASSPLEGPTDTQYF. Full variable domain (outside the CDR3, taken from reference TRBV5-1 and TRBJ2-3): KAGVTQTPRYLIKTRGQQVTLSCSPISGHRSVSWYQQTPGQGLQFLFEYFSETQRNKGNFPGRFSGRQFSNSRSEMNVSTLELGDSALYLCASSPLEGPTDTQYFGPGTRLTVL.

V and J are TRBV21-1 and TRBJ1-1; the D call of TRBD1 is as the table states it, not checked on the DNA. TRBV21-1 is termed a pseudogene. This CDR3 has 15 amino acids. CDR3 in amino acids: CASSKRGQGVTRAFF. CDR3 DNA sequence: TGTGCCAGCAGCAAACGGGGACAGGGGGTGACGAGGGCTTTCTTT.

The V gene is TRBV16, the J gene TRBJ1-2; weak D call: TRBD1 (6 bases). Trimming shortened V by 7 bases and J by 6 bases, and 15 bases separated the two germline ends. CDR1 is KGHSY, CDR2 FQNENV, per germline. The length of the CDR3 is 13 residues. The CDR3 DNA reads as TGTGCCAGCAACCCCGACAGGAGGCATGGCTACACCTTC. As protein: CASNPDRRHGYTF.

CDR3 DNA sequence: TGCGCCAGCAGCTCCCAGCCCTTTAGGGTGCGGGTGGCGGGTGAGAATGAAAAACTGTTTTTT. It translates to CASSSQPFRVRVAGENEKLFF. This chain uses TRBV5-1 with TRBJ1-4; D remains unclear. This CDR3 has 21 amino acids. CDR1 and CDR2 from the germline V gene are SGHRS and YFSETQ. V lost 3 bases and J lost 5, with 32 bases in between.

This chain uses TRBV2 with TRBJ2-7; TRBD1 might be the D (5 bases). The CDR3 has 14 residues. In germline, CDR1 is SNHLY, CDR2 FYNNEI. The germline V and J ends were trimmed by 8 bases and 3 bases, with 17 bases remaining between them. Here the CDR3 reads CASQDIQGDYEQYF. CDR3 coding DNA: TGTGCCAGCCAAGACATCCAAGGGGACTACGAGCAGTACTTC.

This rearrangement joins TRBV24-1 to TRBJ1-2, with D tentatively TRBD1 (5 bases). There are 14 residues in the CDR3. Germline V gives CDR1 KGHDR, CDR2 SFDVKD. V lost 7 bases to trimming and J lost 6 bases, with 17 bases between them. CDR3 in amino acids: CATSDTDTLDGYTF. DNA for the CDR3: TGTGCCACCAGCGATACGGACACGTTGGATGGCTACACCTTC.

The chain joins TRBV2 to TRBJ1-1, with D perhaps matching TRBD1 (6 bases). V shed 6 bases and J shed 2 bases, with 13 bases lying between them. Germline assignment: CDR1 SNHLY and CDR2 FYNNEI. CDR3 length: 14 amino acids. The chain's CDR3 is CASRDWTDNTEAFF. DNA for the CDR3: TGTGCCAGCAGGGACTGGACAGATAACACTGAAGCTTTCTTT.

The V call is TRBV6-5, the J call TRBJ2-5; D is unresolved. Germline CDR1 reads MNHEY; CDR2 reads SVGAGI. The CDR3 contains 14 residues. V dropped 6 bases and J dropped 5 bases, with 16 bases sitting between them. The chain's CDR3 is CASRQKTLGETQYF. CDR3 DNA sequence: TGTGCCAGCAGACAAAAGACTCTCGGGGAGACCCAGTACTTC.

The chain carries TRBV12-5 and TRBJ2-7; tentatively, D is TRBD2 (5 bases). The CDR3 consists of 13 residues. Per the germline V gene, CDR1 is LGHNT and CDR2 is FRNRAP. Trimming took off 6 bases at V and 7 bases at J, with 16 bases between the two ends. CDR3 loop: CASGSTLQREQYF. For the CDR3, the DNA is TGTGCTAGTGGCTCAACTCTACAGCGGGAGCAGTACTTC.